This section outlines one T cell receptor beta chain sequence together with its context. What it recognizes is unknown. The V gene end was trimmed by 7 bases and the J gene end by 6 bases; junction bases not matched to a gene: 3. This CDR3 comprises 12 residues. The germline V gene has CDR1 MNHNS and CDR2 SASEGT. The sample belongs to a study of cytomegalovirus exposure and HLA in healthy donors. Study at large: The study placed 80% to 85% of its 398 genotyped donors in the Caucasian-associated ancestry cluster. General study results and limits: CMV serostatus was the sole immune exposure information available.

PCR primers comprised 60 Vbeta and 13 Jbeta primers. The repertoire was sequenced with immunoSEQ multiplex PCR; TCRdb's copy has only in-frame clones and lacks some. The repertoire holds approximately 120,000 clones, with about three quarters as singletons. The chain recombines TRBV6-1 with TRBJ2-7; 10 bases match TRBD1. Sample: PBMCs. The clonotype originates from a female donor in good health and CMV-seronegative. The DNA of the CDR3 is TGTGCCAGCACCGGGACAGGGGCCGAGCAGTACTTC. Protein: CASTGTGAEQYF.